This record concerns one TCR beta chain sequence. Antigen unknown. The table came from immunoSEQ multiplex PCR; TCRdb's copy has only in-frame clones and leaves some out. The table includes under 70,000 clones, about 87% detected once. Between the trimmed V and J ends, which lost 2 bases and 6 bases, there was a span of 11 bases. The germline V gene has CDR1 LNHDA and CDR2 SQIVND (reference sequence). The CDR3 length is 15 residues. This sample stems from a study of a mutant IDH1 vaccine in newly diagnosed glioma. Overall study: Patients under treatment included roughly 60% males and about 38% females and had a mean age of approximately 40 years.

Regarding time point: week 23, last vaccination. Vaccinated patients received 300 ug of mutant IDH1 20-mer peptide per dose, with topical imiquimod. The sequenced sample was PBMCs, obtained from a glioma patient whose treatment included an IDH1 peptide vaccine. This chain joins TRBV19 and TRBJ1-6, with a weak D call TRBD1 (5 bases). The source of this sequence is a man between 18 and 35 years old with glioma. Here the CDR3 DNA reads TGTGCCAGTAGTATATCCGGGACGGCTAATTCACCCCTCCACTTT. Translated: CASSISGTANSPLHF.